This T cell receptor (beta chain) comes out of a study of blood T cell repertoires in COVID-19. In the study overall: From the United States, Italy and Spain came samples of acute and convalescent COVID-19.

The table came from immunoSEQ multiplex PCR; TCRdb's copy has only in-frame clones and leaves some out. The profile shows more than 200,000 clones, around 87% of them singletons. This CDR3 contains 21 residues. V trimming: 0 bases; J trimming: 3 bases; junction bases outside the gene matches: 16. Germline V lookup: CDR1 SGDLS, CDR2 YYNGEE. The gene calls are TRBV9 and TRBJ2-7, with TRBD2 matching 15 bases. Sample: peripheral blood. The source of this sequence is an older woman with COVID-19, enrolled during active disease. CDR3 residues: CASSVEASWGLAGGRVYEQYF. CDR3 bases: TGTGCCAGCAGCGTAGAGGCCAGTTGGGGACTAGCGGGAGGAAGAGTCTACGAGCAGTACTTC.